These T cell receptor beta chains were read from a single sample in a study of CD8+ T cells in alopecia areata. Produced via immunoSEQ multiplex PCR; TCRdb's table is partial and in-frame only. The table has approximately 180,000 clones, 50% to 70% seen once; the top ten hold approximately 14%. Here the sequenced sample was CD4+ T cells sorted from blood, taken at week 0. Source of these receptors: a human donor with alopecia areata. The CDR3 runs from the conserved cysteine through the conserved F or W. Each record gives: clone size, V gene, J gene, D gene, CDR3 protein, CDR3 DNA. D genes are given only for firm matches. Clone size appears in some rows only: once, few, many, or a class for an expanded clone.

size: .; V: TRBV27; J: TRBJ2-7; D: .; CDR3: CASSFLGGYSYEQYF; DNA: TGTGCCAGCAGTTTTTTGGGCGGATACTCCTACGAGCAGTACTTC
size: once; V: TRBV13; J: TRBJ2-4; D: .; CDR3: CASSFSGNGNIQYF; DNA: TGTGCCAGCAGCTTTAGCGGAAATGGGAACATTCAGTACTTC
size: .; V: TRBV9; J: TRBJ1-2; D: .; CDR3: CASSVGVYGYTF; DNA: TGTGCCAGCAGCGTAGGTGTCTATGGCTACACCTTC
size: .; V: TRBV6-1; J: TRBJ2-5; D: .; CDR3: CASRLSQETQYF; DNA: TGTGCCAGCCGCCTCTCCCAAGAGACCCAGTACTTC
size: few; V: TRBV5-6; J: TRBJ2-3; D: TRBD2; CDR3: CASSTSGGAPSSTDTQYF; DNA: TGTGCCAGCAGTACTAGCGGGGGGGCACCCTCTAGCACAGATACGCAGTATTTT
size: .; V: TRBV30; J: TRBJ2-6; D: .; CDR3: CAWGGGFGANVLTF; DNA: TGTGCCTGGGGAGGGGGCTTTGGGGCCAACGTCCTGACTTTC
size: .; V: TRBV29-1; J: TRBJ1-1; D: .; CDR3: CSAGGRMNTEAFF; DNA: TGCAGCGCTGGGGGACGGATGAACACTGAAGCTTTCTTT
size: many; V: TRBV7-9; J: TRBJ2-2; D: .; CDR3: CASSPPRSGELFF; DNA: TGTGCCAGCAGCCCCCCCCGGTCCGGGGAGCTGTTTTTT
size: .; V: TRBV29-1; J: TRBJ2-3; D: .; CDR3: CSVVGATDTQYF; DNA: TGCAGCGTTGTGGGTGCGACAGATACGCAGTATTTT
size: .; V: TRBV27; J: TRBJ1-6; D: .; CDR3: CASRPWTGNSPLHF; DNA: TGTGCCAGCAGGCCATGGACGGGAAATTCACCCCTCCACTTT
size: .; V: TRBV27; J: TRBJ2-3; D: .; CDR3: CASSSYGRGLSTDTQYF; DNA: TGTGCCAGCAGTTCCTATGGACGAGGGCTTAGCACAGATACGCAGTATTTT
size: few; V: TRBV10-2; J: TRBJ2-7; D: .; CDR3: CASSEREGKSYEQYF; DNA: TGCGCCAGCAGTGAGAGGGAAGGGAAATCCTACGAGCAGTACTTC
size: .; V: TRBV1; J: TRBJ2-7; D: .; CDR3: CTSSQGRVGIHEQYF; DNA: TGCACCAGCAGCCAAGGGAGGGTCGGAATCCACGAGCAGTACTTC
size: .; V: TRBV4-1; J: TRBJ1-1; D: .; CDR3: CASSQDRRGEAFF; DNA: TGCGCCAGCAGCCAAGATCGACGGGGAGAAGCTTTCTTT
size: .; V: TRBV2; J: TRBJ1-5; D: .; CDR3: CASRLQGGGNQPQHF; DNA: TGTGCCAGCAGATTACAGGGAGGCGGCAATCAGCCCCAGCATTTT
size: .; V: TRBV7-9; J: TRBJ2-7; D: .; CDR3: CASSFEYEQYF; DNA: TGTGCCAGCAGCTTCGAGTACGAGCAGTACTTC
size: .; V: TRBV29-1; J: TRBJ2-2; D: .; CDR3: CSVAGRYTGELFF; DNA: TGCAGCGTTGCGGGCCGATACACCGGGGAGCTGTTTTTT
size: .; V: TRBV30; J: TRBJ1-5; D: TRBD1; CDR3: CAWGLGGTGSQPQHF; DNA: TGTGCCTGGGGTTTAGGGGGGACAGGGAGTCAGCCCCAGCATTTT